This TCR beta chain was sequenced during a study of T cell repertoires in cytomegalovirus infection. TCRdb recomputed calls from the reads with MiXCR, one row per CDR3 protein. The sample has 550,000 to 850,000 distinct CDR3 sequences; 30% to 40% are singletons. CDR3 length: 13 amino acids. CDR1 and CDR2 from the germline V gene are SEHNR and FQNEAQ (reference sequence). V was trimmed by 1 base and J by 9 bases, leaving 10 bases between them. This clonotype was counted only a few times. Its antigen remains unidentified. The sample was cultured PBMCs, taken from culture after CMV antigen stimulation. The receptor was isolated from a human donor in good health (CMV status not recorded). Some clones in this sample may be carry-over from other donors' samples. The chain uses TRBV7-9 and TRBJ1-5, with D unresolved. The CDR3, as DNA: TGTGCCAGCAGCTTAGACGCCGTCGGGCCCCAGCATTTT. Amino acids: CASSLDAVGPQHF.